This T cell receptor beta chain was profiled in a study of blood T cell repertoires in COVID-19. Overall study context: COVID-19 samples collected from the United States, Italy and Spain covered acute and convalescent phases. In each case, the material was cDNA or gDNA derived from T cells, B-cell-depleted T cells, or PBMCs.

As originally analysed: Quantification of nucleated cells was approximated via reference gene primer amplification. Method: immunoSEQ multiplex PCR; TCRdb's copy keeps in-frame clones and lacks some. V and J calls and clone size are those listed in that table; D and trimming were worked out from the DNA. The table has around 58,000 clones, 88% seen once. The CDR3 totals 15 residues. Germline V lookup: CDR1 SGHDT, CDR2 YYEEEE. Notes on this clone: At one end, the junction sequence differs from germline, possibly due to a read error.

The sequencing sample was made of peripheral blood. This TCR was recovered from a human donor in a cohort sampled during active COVID-19. The chain has TRBV5-6 and TRBJ2-3; 11 bases align to TRBD2. The CDR3 region is CASSKASGRYRYAVF. CDR3 DNA sequence: TGTGCCAGCAGCAAAGCTAGCGGGAGGTACAGATACGCAGTATTT.